The clone carrying this TCR beta chain has just a few counts. Its antigen is not known. Full-length variable regions came from constant-region reverse primers plus semi-nested Nested Universal Primer A PCR. TCRdb used MiXCR to reprocess the 5' RACE reads, holding one entry per CDR3 protein. Among 13,000 or so distinct CDR3 sequences listed, about a quarter were seen once. Study-wide results and limits: In terms of TCR gene usage, tumor memory CD4+ T cells clustered together with blood and lymph node memory CD4+ cells, as well as with lymph node naive CD4+ cells. Tumor-infiltrating Treg TCR alpha and beta sequences overlapped most with tumor naive CD4+ T cells, then blood naive.

Looked up from germline, CDR1 is DFQATT and CDR2 is SNEGSKA (reference sequence). There are 15 residues in the CDR3. The V gene lost 1 base and the J gene lost 2 bases, with 12 bases spanning the gap. V is TRBV20-1 and J is TRBJ1-5, with unresolved D. The sample taken for sequencing was naive CD4+ T cells sorted from blood. Subset meaning: naive CD4+ T cells, CD4+CD45RA+CD25-. The clonotype was recovered from a female donor with breast cancer. The CDR3 here is CSARVPGIGNQPQHF. Here the CDR3 DNA reads TGCAGTGCTAGAGTTCCGGGAATTGGCAATCAGCCCCAGCATTTT.